Below are 10 T cell receptor beta chains sequenced from a single sample in a study of OX40 agonist ivuxolimab in advanced cancers. The library was generated by the immunoSEQ multiplex PCR assay. The source is immuneACCESS, and TCRdb retained only in-frame sequences with V and J called. Part of the clones is not carried over; for the studies checked, unresolved V genes explain less than half of this, and the remainder is unexplained. Across this sample there are some 30,000 clones, with more than 85% seen only once. The ten largest account for roughly 19% of the sample. Sequencing used CD4+ or CD8+ T cells sorted from blood, obtained in a trial of the OX40 agonist ivuxolimab. The receptors were sampled from an adult with an advanced solid tumor such as melanoma, head and neck, liver or kidney cancer.

This clone rates as medium-sized (0.01 to 0.1%). The sample has other DNA sequences that encode this CDR3 too. The chain is built from TRBV11-2 and TRBJ2-7; 9 bases agree with TRBD1. Per germline, CDR1 SGHAT and CDR2 FQNNGV. After removal of 3 bases from V and 5 bases from J, the junction contained 5 bases not matched to a gene. The CDR3 is made up of 14 amino acids. The CDR3 sequence: CASSLAQGAHEQYF. The DNA for the CDR3 is TGTGCCAGCAGCTTGGCACAGGGGGCCCACGAGCAGTACTTC.

This chain links TRBV27 with TRBJ2-1, with no clear D. The ends were cut back, 5 bases at V and 0 bases at J, with 5 bases in the middle. Germline V gene sequence: CDR1 MNHEY, CDR2 SMNVEV (reference sequence). This CDR3 has 13 amino acids. The CDR3 nucleotides read TGTGCCAGCAGTCCACGCTCCTACAATGAGCAGTTCTTC. It translates to CASSPRSYNEQFF.

V is TRBV7-9 and J is TRBJ2-1, with no clear D. The CDR3 has 16 residues. Germline V CDR1 and CDR2: SEHNR, FQNEAQ (reference sequence). The germline V and J ends were trimmed by 1 base and 0 bases, with 10 bases remaining between them. The CDR3 bases are TGTGCCAGCAGCTTAGGGAGTCTAGGCTCCTACAATGAGCAGTTCTTC. This codes for CASSLGSLGSYNEQFF.

This chain joins TRBV6-5 and TRBJ2-7, with 9 bases lining up with TRBD2. V was clipped by 6 bases and J by 2 bases; unmatched bases: 5. The CDR3 extends over 14 amino acids. The V gene's germline CDR1 is MNHEY and CDR2 SVGAGI. CDR3 in amino acids: CASSLIAGAYEQYF. The CDR3 nucleotides are TGTGCCAGCAGCCTAATAGCGGGGGCCTACGAGCAGTACTTC.

This rearrangement joins TRBV7-2 to TRBJ2-7; TRBD2 matches 15 bases. The V and J ends lost 5 bases and 12 bases, in that order; junction bases with no gene match: 2. The germline gives CDR1 SGHTA, CDR2 FQGNSA. The CDR3 loop spans 12 amino acids. In DNA, the CDR3 is TGTGCCAGCAGCCCGGGACTAGCGGGAGGGTACTTC. Residues: CASSPGLAGGYF.

The chain couples TRBV5-1 to TRBJ1-2, with TRBD1 identical over 12 bases. Germline V gene lookup returns CDR1 SGHRS and CDR2 YFSETQ. V was pared by 4 bases and J by 8 bases, with 6 bases of the junction left unmatched. The CDR3 spans 14 residues. CDR3 sequence reads: CASSTGQGALGYTF. CDR3 in DNA: TGCGCCAGCAGCACGGGACAGGGGGCTCTAGGCTACACCTTC.

This chain uses TRBV5-6 with TRBJ2-1; 7 bases map to TRBD1. After removal of 4 bases from V and 6 bases from J, the junction contained 4 bases not matched to a gene. CDR3 length: 13 amino acids. Per the germline V gene, CDR1 is SGHDT and CDR2 is YYEEEE. CDR3 sequence (DNA): TGTGCCAGCAGCCTCGACAGGGTCAATGAGCAGTTCTTC. As protein: CASSLDRVNEQFF. The full variable domain, rest sourced from reference TRBV5-6 and TRBJ2-1, is DAGVTQSPTHLIKTRGQQVTLRCSPKSGHDTVSWYQQALGQGPQFIFQYYEEEERQRGNFPDRFSGHQFPNYSSELNVNALLLGDSALYLCASSLDRVNEQFFGPGTRLTVL.

V usage is TRBV7-3 and J usage is TRBJ2-1; 10 bases are shared with TRBD1. The junction had 6 bases not matched to a gene; V was cut back by 3 bases and J by 7 bases. The CDR3 runs 15 residues. Germline V gives CDR1 SGHTA, CDR2 FQGTGA. CDR3 nucleotide sequence: TGTGCCAGCAGCTTCGACAGGGGGCGCGGGAATGAGCAGTTCTTC. It is translated as CASSFDRGRGNEQFF.

The chain combines TRBV4-1 with TRBJ2-2; TRBD2 might be the D (6 bases). This CDR3 has 16 residues. Trimming removed 1 base from V and 3 bases from J, with 12 bases in between. Germline CDR1 and CDR2: MGHRA and YSYEKL. This CDR3 is CASSQGGGGDTGELFF. The CDR3 DNA sequence: TGCGCCAGCAGCCAAGGAGGAGGAGGGGACACCGGGGAGCTGTTTTTT.

This clone occurred once. The V gene is TRBV9, the J gene TRBJ2-7, with a possible D match to TRBD1 (5 bases). The CDR3 consists of 15 residues. Trimming left V 0 bases short and J 4 bases short, with 14 bases between. Looked up from germline, CDR1 is SGDLS and CDR2 is YYNGEE. The CDR3 is CASSVAAGSQYEQYF. Written as DNA, the CDR3 is TGTGCCAGCAGCGTAGCGGCAGGGTCCCAATACGAGCAGTACTTC.